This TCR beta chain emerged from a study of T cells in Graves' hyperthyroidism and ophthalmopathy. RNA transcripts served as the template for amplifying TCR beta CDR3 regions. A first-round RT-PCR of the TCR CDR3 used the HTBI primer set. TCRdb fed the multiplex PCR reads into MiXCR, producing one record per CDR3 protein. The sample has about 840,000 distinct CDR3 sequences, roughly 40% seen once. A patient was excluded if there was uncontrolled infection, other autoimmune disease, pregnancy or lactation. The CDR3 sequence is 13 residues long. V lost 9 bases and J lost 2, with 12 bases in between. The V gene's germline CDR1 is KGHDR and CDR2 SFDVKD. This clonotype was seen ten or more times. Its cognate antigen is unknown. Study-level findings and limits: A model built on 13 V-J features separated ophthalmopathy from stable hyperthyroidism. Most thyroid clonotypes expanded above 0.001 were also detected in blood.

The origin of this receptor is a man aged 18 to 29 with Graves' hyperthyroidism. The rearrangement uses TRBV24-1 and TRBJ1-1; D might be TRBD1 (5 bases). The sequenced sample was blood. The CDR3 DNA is TGTGCCACCGCAGGGTCAGTTAACACTGAAGCTTTCTTT. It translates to CATAGSVNTEAFF.